This TCR beta chain was found in a study of breast tumors, draining lymph nodes, adjacent tissues. Looked up from germline, CDR1 is LNHDA and CDR2 is SQIVND (reference sequence). CDR3 length: 16 residues. V was cut by 3 bases and J by 2 bases, with 14 bases left in between. Each CDR3 protein gets one entry after TCRdb re-called the multiplex PCR reads with MiXCR. This table has around 250,000 distinct CDR3 sequences, under 35% appearing once. Findings and limits, study-wide: Tumor repertoires ranked between lymph nodes and nontumor tissue in diversity, with V and J gene preferences.

Worth noting for this clonotype: Antigen unknown.

The lymph nodes were axillary draining lymph nodes from breast cancer patients. This clonotype was sampled from a female donor with breast cancer. Some clones in this sample may be carry-over from other donors' samples. The rearrangement links TRBV19 to TRBJ1-5; D is perhaps TRBD1 (5 bases). Sequenced sample: axillary lymph node tissue. The CDR3 nucleotides read TGTGCCAGTAGTATTCGACGGGGACGTGGCAATCAGCCCCAGCATTTT. Protein product: CASSIRRGRGNQPQHF.